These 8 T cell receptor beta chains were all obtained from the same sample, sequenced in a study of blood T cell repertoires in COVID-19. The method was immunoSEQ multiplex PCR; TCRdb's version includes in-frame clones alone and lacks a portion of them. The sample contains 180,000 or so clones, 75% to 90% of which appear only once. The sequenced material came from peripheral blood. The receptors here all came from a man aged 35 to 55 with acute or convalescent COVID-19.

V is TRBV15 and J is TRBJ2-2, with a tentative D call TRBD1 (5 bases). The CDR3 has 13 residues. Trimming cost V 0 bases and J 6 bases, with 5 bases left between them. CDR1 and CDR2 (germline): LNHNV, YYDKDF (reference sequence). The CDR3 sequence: CATSRDRAGELFF. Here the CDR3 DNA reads TGTGCCACCAGCAGAGACAGGGCCGGGGAGCTGTTTTTT.

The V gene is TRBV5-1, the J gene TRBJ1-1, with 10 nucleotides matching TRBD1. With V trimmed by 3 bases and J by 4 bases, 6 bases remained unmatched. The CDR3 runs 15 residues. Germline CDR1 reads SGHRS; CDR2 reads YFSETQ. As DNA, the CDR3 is TGCGCCAGCAGCTGGGCGACAGGGGGCGTCACTGAAGCTTTCTTT. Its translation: CASSWATGGVTEAFF.

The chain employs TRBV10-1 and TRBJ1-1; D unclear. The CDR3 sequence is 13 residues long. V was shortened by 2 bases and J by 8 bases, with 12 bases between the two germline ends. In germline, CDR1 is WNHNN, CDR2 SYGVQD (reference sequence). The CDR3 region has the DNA TGCGCCAGCAGTGAGCTGTTCGGGTCGGAAGCTTTCTTT. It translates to CASSELFGSEAFF.

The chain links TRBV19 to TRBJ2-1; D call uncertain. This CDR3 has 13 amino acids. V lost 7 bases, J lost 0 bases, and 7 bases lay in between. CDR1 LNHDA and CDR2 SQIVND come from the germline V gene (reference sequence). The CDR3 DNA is TGTGCCAGTATCTCCAGCTCCTACAATGAGCAGTTCTTC. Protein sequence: CASISSSYNEQFF. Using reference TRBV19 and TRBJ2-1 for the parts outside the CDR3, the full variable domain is DGGITQSPKYLFRKEGQNVTLSCEQNLNHDAMYWYRQDPGQGLRLIYYSQIVNDFQKGDIAEGYSVSREKKESFPLTVTSAQKNPTAFYLCASISSSYNEQFFGPGTRLTVL.

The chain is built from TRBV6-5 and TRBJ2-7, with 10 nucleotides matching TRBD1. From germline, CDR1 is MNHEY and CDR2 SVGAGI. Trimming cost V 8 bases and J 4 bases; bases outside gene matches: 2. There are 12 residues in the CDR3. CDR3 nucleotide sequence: TGTGCCAGCGGACAGGGGGTTTACGAGCAGTACTTC. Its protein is CASGQGVYEQYF.

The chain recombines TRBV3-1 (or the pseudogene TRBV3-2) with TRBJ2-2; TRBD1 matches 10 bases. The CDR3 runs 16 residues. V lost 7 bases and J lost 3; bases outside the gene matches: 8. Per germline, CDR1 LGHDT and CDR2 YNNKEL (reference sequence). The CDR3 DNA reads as TGTGCCAGCACCTCTCCCGGGACAGGGGACACCGGGGAGCTGTTTTTT. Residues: CASTSPGTGDTGELFF.

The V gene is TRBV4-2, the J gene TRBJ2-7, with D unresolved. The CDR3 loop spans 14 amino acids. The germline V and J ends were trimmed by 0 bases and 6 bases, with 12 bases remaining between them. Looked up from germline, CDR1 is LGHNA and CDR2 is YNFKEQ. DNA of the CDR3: TGTGCCAGCAGCCAAGAACCCTCCTTGAGCGAGCAGTACTTC. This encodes CASSQEPSLSEQYF.

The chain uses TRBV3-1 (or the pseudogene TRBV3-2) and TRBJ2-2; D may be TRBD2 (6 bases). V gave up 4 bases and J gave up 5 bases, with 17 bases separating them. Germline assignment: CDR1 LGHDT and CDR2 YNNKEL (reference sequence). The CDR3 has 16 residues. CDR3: CASSPDAGLLTGELFF. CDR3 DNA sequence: TGTGCCAGCAGCCCAGACGCTGGACTACTAACCGGGGAGCTGTTTTTT.